This T cell receptor (beta chain) is from a study of human T cells and chemical hapten exposure. Unique molecular identifiers were attached to individual cDNA molecules within the library. TCRdb ran MiXCR on the RACE reads and lists one entry per CDR3 protein. The sample shows around 120,000 distinct CDR3 sequences, over 10% of them seen only once. Described time point: patch test 1, 2 weeks after DPC sensitization. Treatment noted: therapeutic diphenylcyclopropenone sensitization with weekly scalp DPC. The CDR3 extends over 11 amino acids. Trimming pared 7 bases from V and 6 bases from J, leaving 12 bases between. Germline V gives CDR1 SQVTM, CDR2 ANQGSEA.

This chain uses TRBV29-1 with TRBJ1-1; D is undetermined. The sequencing used whole blood, collected in connection with sensitization to the hapten diphenylcyclopropenone (DPC). The source of this sequence is a woman aged 45-60 years with alopecia areata. Some clones in this sample may be carry-over from other donors' samples. Written as DNA, the CDR3 is TGCAGCGGTGGAGATTTTTCTGAAGCTTTCTTT. Protein product: CSGGDFSEAFF.